The source of this TCR beta chain is a study of blood T cell repertoires in COVID-19. Generated by immunoSEQ multiplex PCR, the TCRdb table keeps only in-frame clones and is missing some. This sample yields fewer than 300,000 clones, of which under 90% are seen a single time; just under 3% belongs to the top ten. This clone has only a few counts. Trimming took 11 bases from V and 11 from J; bases not matched to a gene: 15. This CDR3 spans 13 amino acids. Germline CDR1 SNHLY, CDR2 FYNNEI. The TCR was taken from a woman in her fifties or sixties with active or convalescent COVID-19. Input material: peripheral blood. J is TRBJ1-1 and V is TRBV2; 9 nucleotides line up with TRBD1. CDR3 loop: CARQGGPSLSAFF. DNA of the CDR3: TGTGCCCGACAGGGGGGGCCTTCGCTGTCGGCTTTCTTT.